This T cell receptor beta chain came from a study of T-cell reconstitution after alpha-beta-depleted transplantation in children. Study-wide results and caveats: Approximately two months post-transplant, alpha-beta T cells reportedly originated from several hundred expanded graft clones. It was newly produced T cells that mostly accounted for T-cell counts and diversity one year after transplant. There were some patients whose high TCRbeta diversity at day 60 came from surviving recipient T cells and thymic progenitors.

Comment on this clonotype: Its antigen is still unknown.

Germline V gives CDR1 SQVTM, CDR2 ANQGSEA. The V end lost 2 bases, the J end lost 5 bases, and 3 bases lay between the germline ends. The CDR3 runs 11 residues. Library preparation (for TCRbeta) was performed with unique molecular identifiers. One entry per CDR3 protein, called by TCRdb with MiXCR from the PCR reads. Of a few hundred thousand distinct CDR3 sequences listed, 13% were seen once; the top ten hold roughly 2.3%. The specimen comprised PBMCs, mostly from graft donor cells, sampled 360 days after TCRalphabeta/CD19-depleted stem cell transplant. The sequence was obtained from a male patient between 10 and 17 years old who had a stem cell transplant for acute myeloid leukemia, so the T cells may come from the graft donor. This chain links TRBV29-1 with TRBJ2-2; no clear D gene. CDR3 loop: CSVERTGELFF. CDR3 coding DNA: TGCAGCGTTGAAAGGACCGGGGAGCTGTTTTTT.